These T cell receptor beta chains were read from a single sample in a study of cytomegalovirus exposure and HLA in healthy donors. Profiling relied on immunoSEQ multiplex PCR, and the TCRdb table lists in-frame clones only, not all of them. The sample yields about 67,000 clones, roughly 94% seen once. Sequenced input: PBMCs. These receptors originate from a woman aged 18-30 years in good health and CMV-seronegative. The CDR3 runs from the conserved cysteine through the conserved F or W. D genes are given only for firm matches. Not all rows give a size; the values are once, few, many and, for expanded clones, a class.

CDR3,DNA,length,size,D,V,J
CPSTLRAFF,TGCCCCAGCACTTTGCGGGCTTTCTTT,9,.,.,TRBV6-8,TRBJ1-1
CASSEGYFGYTF,TGTGCCAGCAGTGAAGGTTACTTTGGCTACACCTTC,12,.,.,TRBV2,TRBJ1-2
CASSLPDQETQYF,TGTGCCAGCAGCTTACCAGACCAAGAGACCCAGTACTTC,13,.,.,TRBV11-2,TRBJ2-5
CASSLGQPSYEQYF,TGTGCCAGCAGCTTGGGACAGCCATCCTACGAGCAGTACTTC,14,.,.,TRBV5-4,TRBJ2-7
CASSLGRSIDTQYF,TGTGCCAGCAGCTTGGGGAGGTCCATAGATACGCAGTATTTT,14,.,.,TRBV7-2,TRBJ2-3
CAISDRGTNTGELFF,TGTGCCATCAGTGATCGGGGGACTAACACCGGGGAGCTGTTTTTT,15,.,.,TRBV10-3,TRBJ2-2
CASSPGRTSGQETQYF,TGTGCCAGTAGCCCCGGGCGGACTAGTGGGCAAGAGACCCAGTACTTC,16,.,TRBD2,TRBV19,TRBJ2-5
CATKRGGHTDTQYF,TGTGCCACAAAGAGGGGGGGGCACACAGATACGCAGTATTTT,14,.,.,TRBV7-8,TRBJ2-3
CASSLWAAGDEKLFF,TGTGCCAGCAGTTTATGGGCGGCGGGGGATGAAAAACTGTTTTTT,15,.,.,TRBV28,TRBJ1-4
CASSRLATYNEQFF,TGTGCCAGTAGTAGACTGGCAACCTACAATGAGCAGTTCTTC,14,.,.,TRBV19,TRBJ2-1
CASRRGLNTEAFF,TGTGCCAGCAGGAGGGGGCTGAACACTGAAGCTTTCTTT,13,.,TRBD1,TRBV2,TRBJ1-1
CASSLLGSGGRGTGELFF,TGTGCCAGCAGCTTATTGGGCTCGGGCGGGCGCGGCACCGGGGAGCTGTTTTTT,18,.,.,TRBV7-3,TRBJ2-2
CASSPRGPSSGANVLTF,TGTGCCAGCAGCCCAAGGGGGCCCAGCTCTGGGGCCAACGTCCTGACTTTC,17,.,TRBD1,TRBV5-4,TRBJ2-6
CASSISGITGELFF,TGTGCCAGCAGTATATCAGGGATCACCGGGGAGCTGTTTTTT,14,.,.,TRBV28,TRBJ2-2
CASSQGRLELYEQFF,TGCGCCAGCAGCCAAGGCCGACTAGAGTTATACGAGCAGTTCTTC,15,.,.,TRBV4-3,TRBJ2-1
CASSSLTSGGATDTQYF,TGCGCCAGCAGCTCGTTGACTAGCGGGGGGGCAACGGATACGCAGTATTTT,17,.,TRBD2,TRBV5-1,TRBJ2-3
CATSRPQNQETQYF,TGTGCCACCAGCAGACCCCAGAACCAAGAGACCCAGTACTTC,14,.,.,TRBV15,TRBJ2-5
CASSSETVGLHF,TGTGCCAGCAGCTCAGAGACAGTGGGCCTCCACTTT,12,few,.,TRBV9,TRBJ1-6
CASSPSGLTNIQYF,TGTGCCAGCAGCCCCTCGGGACTAACAAACATTCAGTACTTC,14,.,.,TRBV21-1,TRBJ2-4
CASSPLQGGTEAFF,TGTGCCAGCAGCCCCCTGCAGGGAGGGACTGAAGCTTTCTTT,14,.,.,TRBV14,TRBJ1-1
CASSLQFRLGQGDSPLHF,TGTGCCAGCAGCTTACAATTCAGGTTGGGACAGGGGGATTCACCCCTCCACTTT,18,once,TRBD1,TRBV7-2,TRBJ1-6
CASSPQTGAGSYEQYF,TGTGCCAGCAGCCCTCAGACAGGGGCGGGCTCCTACGAGCAGTACTTC,16,.,TRBD1,TRBV7-9,TRBJ2-7
CASSNGQEANYGYTF,TGTGCCAGCAGCAACGGACAGGAAGCTAACTATGGCTACACCTTC,15,.,TRBD1,TRBV5-5,TRBJ1-2
CAWAGTANYEQYF,TGTGCCTGGGCGGGGACAGCGAACTACGAGCAGTACTTC,13,.,.,TRBV30,TRBJ2-7
CASSPRLDSGGAGELFF,TGCGCCAGCAGCCCACGTCTAGATAGCGGGGGCGCCGGGGAGCTGTTTTTT,17,.,TRBD2,TRBV5-1,TRBJ2-2
CASSSGMRTEAFF,TGCGCCAGCAGCTCAGGGATGCGGACTGAAGCTTTCTTT,13,.,.,TRBV5-1,TRBJ1-1
CASSLEPAIYF,TGTGCCAGCAGCTTAGAACCAGCCATATATTTT,11,.,.,TRBV7-9,TRBJ1-3
CASMGSGQGIGGELFF,TGTGCCAGCATGGGGTCCGGACAGGGTATTGGCGGGGAGCTGTTTTTT,16,.,TRBD1,TRBV13,TRBJ2-2
CASSLLAGALTDTQYF,TGTGCCAGCAGCTTACTAGCGGGGGCCCTCACAGATACGCAGTATTTT,16,.,TRBD2,TRBV7-9,TRBJ2-3
CASSPPGVAKNIQYF,TGTGCCAGCAGCCCCCCAGGGGTAGCCAAAAACATTCAGTACTTC,15,.,.,TRBV7-9,TRBJ2-4
CASSLVPNTGLTEAFF,TGTGCCAGCAGCTTAGTTCCAAACACAGGGCTCACTGAAGCTTTCTTT,16,.,.,TRBV7-8,TRBJ1-1
CASSLFYSNEIETQYF,TGTGCCAGCAGCTTATTTTACTCAAACGAAATTGAGACCCAGTACTTC,16,few,.,TRBV7-2,TRBJ2-5
CAWGTAYEQYF,TGTGCCTGGGGGACTGCCTACGAGCAGTACTTC,11,.,.,TRBV30,TRBJ2-7
CASIRHSDRDGTEAFF,TGTGCCAGCATCCGCCATTCCGACAGGGATGGGACTGAAGCTTTCTTT,16,.,TRBD1,TRBV28,TRBJ1-1
CASSRLAGRYEQYF,TGTGCCAGCAGTCGACTAGCGGGGCGCTACGAGCAGTACTTC,14,few,TRBD2,TRBV28,TRBJ2-7
CASSKDRGLSTEAFF,TGTGCCAGCAGCAAAGACAGGGGGCTAAGCACTGAAGCTTTCTTT,15,.,TRBD1,TRBV7-9,TRBJ1-1
CAIKGEGAEAFF,TGTGCCATCAAGGGGGAAGGGGCTGAAGCTTTCTTT,12,.,.,TRBV10-3,TRBJ1-1
CASSRGRVGANEKLFF,TGTGCCAGCAGTCGCGGCCGCGTGGGAGCTAATGAAAAACTGTTTTTT,16,.,.,TRBV28,TRBJ1-4
CASSLWTGRSTEAFF,TGCGCCAGCAGCTTATGGACAGGGCGCTCCACTGAAGCTTTCTTT,15,.,TRBD1,TRBV5-1,TRBJ1-1
CASSPRGANIDEQFF,TGTGCCAGCTCACCGCGGGGGGCGAATATTGATGAGCAGTTCTTC,15,.,TRBD2,TRBV18,TRBJ2-1
CASSFMRNSPLHF,TGTGCCAGCAGTTTTATGAGGAATTCACCCCTCCACTTT,13,.,.,TRBV28,TRBJ1-6
CASSPSVRYGYTF,TGCGCCAGCAGCCCGTCAGTGCGGTATGGCTACACCTTC,13,.,.,TRBV5-1,TRBJ1-2
CASRGAGVYEQYF,TGTGCCAGCCGGGGGGCGGGGGTCTACGAGCAGTACTTC,13,.,.,TRBV7-9,TRBJ2-7
CASGLGESQPQHF,TGTGCTAGTGGCTTAGGGGAATCGCAGCCCCAGCATTTT,13,.,.,TRBV12-5,TRBJ1-5
CASSLYEGAGYGYTF,TGTGCCAGCAGTTTATATGAGGGGGCGGGCTATGGCTACACCTTC,15,.,TRBD1,TRBV27,TRBJ1-2
CASSLAPQGLYNEQFF,TGTGCCAGCAGCTTAGCGCCACAGGGGCTTTACAATGAGCAGTTCTTC,16,once,TRBD1,TRBV7-2,TRBJ2-1
CASSLGGTGFDEQYF,TGTGCCAGCAGCCTGGGAGGGACAGGGTTTGACGAGCAGTACTTC,15,few,TRBD1,TRBV5-6,TRBJ2-7
CASSSTGQGTEAFF,TGTGCCAGCAGCTCCACCGGACAGGGGACTGAAGCTTTCTTT,14,few,TRBD1,TRBV7-9,TRBJ1-1
CASSASSGGVRETQYF,TGTGCCAGCAGCGCCTCTAGCGGGGGGGTTCGAGAGACCCAGTACTTC,16,.,TRBD2,TRBV7-3,TRBJ2-5
CASSESLYTEAFF,TGTGCCAGCAGTGAGAGTTTATACACTGAAGCTTTCTTT,13,few,.,TRBV2,TRBJ1-1
CASSWDSNYGYTF,TGTGCCAGCAGTTGGGACTCTAACTATGGCTACACCTTC,13,.,.,TRBV27,TRBJ1-2
CASSYSPEIRGNTIYF,TGTGCCAGCAGTTACTCCCCCGAGATCCGTGGAAACACCATATATTTT,16,.,.,TRBV6-5,TRBJ1-3
CASSPDWSITDTQYF,TGTGCCAGCAGTCCCGACTGGTCAATCACAGATACGCAGTATTTT,15,.,.,TRBV27,TRBJ2-3
CASSVASGGAVDTQYF,TGTGCCAGCAGCGTAGCTAGCGGGGGGGCCGTGGATACGCAGTATTTT,16,once,TRBD2,TRBV9,TRBJ2-3
CAISGAGTAIYGYTF,TGTGCCATCAGTGGGGCGGGGACAGCTATTTATGGCTACACCTTC,15,.,TRBD1,TRBV10-3,TRBJ1-2